This TCR beta chain was sequenced in a study of T cell responses to AZD1222 COVID-19 vaccine. With V trimmed by 1 base and J by 15 bases, 13 bases remained unmatched. Germline V gene sequence: CDR1 SGHAT, CDR2 FQNNGV. This CDR3 comprises 15 residues. Overall study results and limits: It was only a handful of AZD1222 recipients who were seropositive at baseline. Researchers report vaccine-associated CD4 TCRs spanning spike, with dominance at 160-218 and 743-854. Unmutated variant regions are reportedly targeted by nearly half of spike-specific TCRs.

Data came from immunoSEQ multiplex PCR; TCRdb stores just in-frame clones and leaves some out. The sample yields about 180,000 clones, 94% seen once. With regard to this clone: No antigen is known for it.

The chain is built from TRBV11-2 and TRBJ1-4; TRBD1 matches at 8 bases. This sample comprised peripheral blood, obtained 28 days after the second AZD1222 dose. This TCR derives from an adult who received the AZD1222 COVID-19 vaccine. The CDR3 region has the DNA TGTGCCAGCAGCTTAGGGGACAGGCCGGTTGCGCGAATGTTTTTT. It encodes CASSLGDRPVARMFF.